This T cell receptor beta chain is drawn from a study of regulatory T cells in long-lasting Graves disease. Time point defined: newly diagnosed GD, antithyroid drugs for less than 3 months. With RNA extracted from PBMCs as input, the TCR library was made. Relying on iRepertoire HTBI primers and Arm-PCR of CDR3 regions, the team built TCR beta libraries. Via MiXCR, TCRdb re-called the multiplex PCR reads, giving one row per CDR3 protein. The sample has about 430,000 distinct CDR3 sequences; 15% are singletons. The germline CDR1 and CDR2 sequences are MNHEY and SMNVEV (reference sequence). The CDR3 length is 14 residues. These records were also assigned to another study, of T cells in Graves' hyperthyroidism and ophthalmopathy. As reported in that work: The hyperthyroidism was newly diagnosed and had lasted under 2 months; the patients were aged 18 to 65. Diagnoses were made from clinical symptoms, serum measures (thyroxine and TRAb), thyroid ultrasound and orbital computed tomography. HTBI primers were the set used in a first-round RT-PCR of the TCR CDR3.

The clonotype was recovered from a woman in her 40s with Graves disease. The chain is built from TRBV27 and TRBJ2-7; TRBD1 aligns across 8 bases. The DNA end is a closer match to TRBJ2-3, so the J assignment may be wrong. Specimen: peripheral blood mononuclear cells (PBMCs), collected at new diagnosis, from a patient treated with antithyroid drugs. The CDR3 DNA reads as TGTGCCAGCAGTCCTACAGGGGGGATAGATACGCAGTATTTT. It is translated as CASSPTGGIDTQYF.